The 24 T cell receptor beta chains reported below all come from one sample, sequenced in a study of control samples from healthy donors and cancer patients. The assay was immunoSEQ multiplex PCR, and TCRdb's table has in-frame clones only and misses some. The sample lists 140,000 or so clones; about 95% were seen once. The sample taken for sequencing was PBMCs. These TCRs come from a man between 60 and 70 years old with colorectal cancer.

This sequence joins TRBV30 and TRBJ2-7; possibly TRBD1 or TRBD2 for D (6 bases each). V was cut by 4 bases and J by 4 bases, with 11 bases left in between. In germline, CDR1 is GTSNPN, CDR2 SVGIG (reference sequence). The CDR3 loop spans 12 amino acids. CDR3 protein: CAWKGGDYEQYF. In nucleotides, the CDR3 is TGTGCCTGGAAGGGGGGCGATTACGAGCAGTACTTC.

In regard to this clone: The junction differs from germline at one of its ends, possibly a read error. For the CDR3, the DNA is TGTGCCGGCAGCCCCCAAGTGGACACTGAAGCTTTCTTT. It encodes CAGSPQVDTEAFF. The V gene is TRBV6-2 or TRBV6-3, the J gene TRBJ1-1; D remains ambiguous. This CDR3 has 13 amino acids. Germline V gene lookup returns CDR1 MNHEY and CDR2 SVGEGT.

CDR3 nucleotides: TGCAGCGGGGCGACAGGGGATCCCTTTTTATCCTCTGGAAACACCATATATTTT. Residues: CSGATGDPFLSSGNTIYF. The gene calls are TRBV29-1 and TRBJ1-3; 8 bases fit TRBD1. The trim removed 7 bases at V and 0 bases at J, leaving 17 bases unmatched. CDR1 is SQVTM, CDR2 ANQGSEA, per germline. The CDR3 totals 18 residues. The full variable domain, completed using reference TRBV29-1 and TRBJ1-3, is SAVISQKPSRDICQRGTSLTIQCQVDSQVTMMFWYRQQPGQSLTLIATANQGSEATYESGFVIDKFPISRPNLTFSTLTVSNMSPEDSSIYLCSGATGDPFLSSGNTIYFGEGSWLTVV.

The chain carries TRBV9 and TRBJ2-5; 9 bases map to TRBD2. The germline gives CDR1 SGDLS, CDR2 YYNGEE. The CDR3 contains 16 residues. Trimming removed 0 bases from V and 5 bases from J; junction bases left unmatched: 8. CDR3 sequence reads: CASSVAGGTSWETQYF. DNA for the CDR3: TGTGCCAGCAGCGTAGCTGGGGGGACTAGCTGGGAGACCCAGTACTTC.

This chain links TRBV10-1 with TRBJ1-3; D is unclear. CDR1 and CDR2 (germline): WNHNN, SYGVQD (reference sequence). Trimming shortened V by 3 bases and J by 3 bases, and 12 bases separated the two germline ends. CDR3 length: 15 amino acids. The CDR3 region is CASSDGGLGGNTIYF. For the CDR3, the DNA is TGCGCCAGCAGTGATGGAGGGCTCGGTGGAAACACCATATATTTT.

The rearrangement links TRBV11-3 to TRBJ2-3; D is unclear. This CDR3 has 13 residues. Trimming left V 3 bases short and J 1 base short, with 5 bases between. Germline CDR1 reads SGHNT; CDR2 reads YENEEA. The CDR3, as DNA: TGTGCCAGCAGCTTCCCCGGCACAGATACGCAGTATTTT. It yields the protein CASSFPGTDTQYF.

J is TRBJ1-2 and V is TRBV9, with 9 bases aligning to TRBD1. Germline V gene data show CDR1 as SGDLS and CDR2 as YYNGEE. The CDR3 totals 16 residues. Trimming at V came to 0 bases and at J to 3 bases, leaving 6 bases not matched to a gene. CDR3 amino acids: CASSVARQGVDYGYTF. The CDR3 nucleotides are TGTGCCAGCAGCGTAGCTAGACAGGGGGTGGACTATGGCTACACCTTC.

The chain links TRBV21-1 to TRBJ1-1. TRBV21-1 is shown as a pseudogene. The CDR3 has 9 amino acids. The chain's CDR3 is CSSPSGAFF. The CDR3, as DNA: TGTTCCTCACCGTCGGGGGCTTTCTTT.

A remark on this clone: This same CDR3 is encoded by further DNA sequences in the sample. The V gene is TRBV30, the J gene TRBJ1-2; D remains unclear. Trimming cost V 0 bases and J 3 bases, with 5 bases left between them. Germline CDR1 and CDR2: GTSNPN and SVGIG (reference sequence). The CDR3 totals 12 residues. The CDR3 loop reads CAWSVQDYGYTF. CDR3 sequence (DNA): TGTGCCTGGAGTGTACAAGACTATGGCTACACCTTC.

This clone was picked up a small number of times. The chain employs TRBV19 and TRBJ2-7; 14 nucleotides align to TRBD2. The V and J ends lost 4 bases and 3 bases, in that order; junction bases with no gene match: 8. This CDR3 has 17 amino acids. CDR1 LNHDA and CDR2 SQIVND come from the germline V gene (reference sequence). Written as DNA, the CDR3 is TGTGCCAGTAGTAAACCGGGACTAGCGGGGGCCGACTACGAGCAGTACTTC. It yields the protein CASSKPGLAGADYEQYF.

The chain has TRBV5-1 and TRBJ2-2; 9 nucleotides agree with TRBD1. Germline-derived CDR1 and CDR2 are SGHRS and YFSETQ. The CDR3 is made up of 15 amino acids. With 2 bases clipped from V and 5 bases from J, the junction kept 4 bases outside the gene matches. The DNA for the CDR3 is TGCGCCAGCAGCTTTAACAGGGGGCGGACCGGGGAGCTGTTTTTT. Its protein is CASSFNRGRTGELFF. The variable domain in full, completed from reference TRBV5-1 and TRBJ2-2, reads KAGVTQTPRYLIKTRGQQVTLSCSPISGHRSVSWYQQTPGQGLQFLFEYFSETQRNKGNFPGRFSGRQFSNSRSEMNVSTLELGDSALYLCASSFNRGRTGELFFGEGSRLTVL.

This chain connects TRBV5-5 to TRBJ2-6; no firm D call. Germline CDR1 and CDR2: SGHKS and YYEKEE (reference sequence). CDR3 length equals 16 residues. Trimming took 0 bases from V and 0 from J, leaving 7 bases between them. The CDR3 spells CASSLETPSGANVLTF. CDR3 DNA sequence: TGTGCCAGCAGCTTGGAAACGCCCTCTGGGGCCAACGTCCTGACTTTC.

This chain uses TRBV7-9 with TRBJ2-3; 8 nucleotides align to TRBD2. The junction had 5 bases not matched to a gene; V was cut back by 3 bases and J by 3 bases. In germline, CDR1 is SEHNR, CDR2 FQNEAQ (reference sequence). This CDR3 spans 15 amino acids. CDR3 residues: CASSLAGGRTDTQYF. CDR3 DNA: TGTGCCAGCAGCTTGGCGGGGGGAAGGACAGATACGCAGTATTTT.

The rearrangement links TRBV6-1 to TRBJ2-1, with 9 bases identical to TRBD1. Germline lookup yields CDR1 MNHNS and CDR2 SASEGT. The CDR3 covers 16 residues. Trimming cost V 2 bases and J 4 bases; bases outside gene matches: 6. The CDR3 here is CASSEPRDRDYNEQFF. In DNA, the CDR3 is TGTGCCAGCAGTGAACCCCGGGACAGGGATTACAATGAGCAGTTCTTC.

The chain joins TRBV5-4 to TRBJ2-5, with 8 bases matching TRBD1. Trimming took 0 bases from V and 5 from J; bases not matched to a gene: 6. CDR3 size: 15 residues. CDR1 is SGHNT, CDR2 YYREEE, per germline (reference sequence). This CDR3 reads CASSLAGQGRETQYF. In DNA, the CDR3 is TGTGCCAGCAGCTTGGCCGGACAGGGTAGGGAGACCCAGTACTTC.

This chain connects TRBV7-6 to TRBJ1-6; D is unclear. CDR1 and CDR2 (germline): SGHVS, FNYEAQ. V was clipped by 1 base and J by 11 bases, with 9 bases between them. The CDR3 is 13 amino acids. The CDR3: CASSLDLATPLHF. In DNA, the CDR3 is TGTGCCAGCAGCTTAGACCTGGCAACACCCCTCCACTTT.

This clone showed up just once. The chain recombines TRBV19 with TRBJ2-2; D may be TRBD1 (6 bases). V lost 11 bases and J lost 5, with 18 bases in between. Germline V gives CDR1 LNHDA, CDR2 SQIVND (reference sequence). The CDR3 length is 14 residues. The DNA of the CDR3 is TGTGCCGGGAAGCCCAACAGGGAAACCGGGGAGCTGTTTTTT. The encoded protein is CAGKPNRETGELFF.

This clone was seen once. CDR3 sequence (DNA): TGTGCCAGCAGTCATAAGAGGGCCACTGAAGCTTTCTTT. Encoded protein: CASSHKRATEAFF. The chain combines TRBV3-1 (or the pseudogene TRBV3-2) with TRBJ1-1; D not certain. CDR3 length: 13 residues. Per the germline V gene, CDR1 is LGHDT and CDR2 is YNNKEL (reference sequence). Trimming removed 6 bases from V and 4 bases from J, with 12 bases in between.

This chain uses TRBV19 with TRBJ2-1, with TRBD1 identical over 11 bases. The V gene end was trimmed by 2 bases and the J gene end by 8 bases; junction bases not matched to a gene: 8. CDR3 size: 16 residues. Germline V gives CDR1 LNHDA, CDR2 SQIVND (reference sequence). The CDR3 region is CASSIYRDRGIDEQFF. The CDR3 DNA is TGTGCCAGTAGTATATACCGGGACAGGGGGATTGATGAGCAGTTCTTC.

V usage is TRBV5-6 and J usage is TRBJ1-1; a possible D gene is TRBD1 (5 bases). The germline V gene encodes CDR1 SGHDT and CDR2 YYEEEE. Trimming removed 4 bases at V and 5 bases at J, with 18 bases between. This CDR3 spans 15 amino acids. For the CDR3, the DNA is TGTGCCAGCAGCCCCAACCGGGGGTTTGGGACTGAAGCTTTCTTT. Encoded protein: CASSPNRGFGTEAFF. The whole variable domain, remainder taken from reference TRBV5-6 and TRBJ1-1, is DAGVTQSPTHLIKTRGQQVTLRCSPKSGHDTVSWYQQALGQGPQFIFQYYEEEERQRGNFPDRFSGHQFPNYSSELNVNALLLGDSALYLCASSPNRGFGTEAFFGQGTRLTVV.

Here the CDR3 reads CASSPPGVDGYTF. The CDR3, as DNA: TGTGCCAGCAGTCCCCCAGGGGTCGATGGCTACACCTTC. V usage is TRBV5-5 and J usage is TRBJ1-2, with D perhaps TRBD1 (6 bases). This CDR3 has 13 residues. V was clipped by 5 bases and J by 6 bases, with 14 bases between them. CDR1 is SGHKS and CDR2 is YYEKEE in the germline V gene (reference sequence).

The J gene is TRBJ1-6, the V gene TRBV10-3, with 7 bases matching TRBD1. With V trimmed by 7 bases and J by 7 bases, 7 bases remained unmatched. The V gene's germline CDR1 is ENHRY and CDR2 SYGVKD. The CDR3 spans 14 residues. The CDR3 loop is CAITDRAENSPLHF. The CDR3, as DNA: TGTGCCATCACTGACAGGGCGGAGAATTCACCCCTCCACTTT.

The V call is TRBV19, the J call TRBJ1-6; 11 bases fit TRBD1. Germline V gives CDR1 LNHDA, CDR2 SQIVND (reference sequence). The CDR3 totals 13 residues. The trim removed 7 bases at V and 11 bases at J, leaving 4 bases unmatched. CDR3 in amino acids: CASMDRGLPPLHF. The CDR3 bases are TGTGCCAGTATGGACAGGGGGCTCCCACCCCTCCACTTT.

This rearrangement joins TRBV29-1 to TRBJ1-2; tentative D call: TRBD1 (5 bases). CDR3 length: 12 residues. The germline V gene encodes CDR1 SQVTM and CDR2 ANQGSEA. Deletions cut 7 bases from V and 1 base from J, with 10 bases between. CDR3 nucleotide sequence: TGCAGCGCTGTACAGGTTAACTATGGCTACACCTTC. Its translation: CSAVQVNYGYTF.